This entry concerns a single T cell receptor beta chain. A multiplex PCR was run with 60 Vbeta primers and 13 Jbeta primers. Measured with immunoSEQ multiplex PCR; TCRdb has only the in-frame clones, and not every one. The sample lists more than 100,000 clones; 79% were seen once. Germline assignment: CDR1 LNHDA and CDR2 SQIVND (reference sequence). After removal of 7 bases from V and 1 base from J, the junction contained 4 bases not matched to a gene. The CDR3 totals 15 residues. These data belong to a study of cytomegalovirus exposure and HLA in healthy donors. The sequence came from a male donor in good health and CMV-seronegative. Sequenced: PBMCs. This chain uses TRBV19 with TRBJ1-6, with TRBD1 identical over 7 bases. The CDR3 nucleotides are TGTGCCAGTACCCCGACAGGGTCCTATAATTCACCCCTCCACTTT. Protein: CASTPTGSYNSPLHF.